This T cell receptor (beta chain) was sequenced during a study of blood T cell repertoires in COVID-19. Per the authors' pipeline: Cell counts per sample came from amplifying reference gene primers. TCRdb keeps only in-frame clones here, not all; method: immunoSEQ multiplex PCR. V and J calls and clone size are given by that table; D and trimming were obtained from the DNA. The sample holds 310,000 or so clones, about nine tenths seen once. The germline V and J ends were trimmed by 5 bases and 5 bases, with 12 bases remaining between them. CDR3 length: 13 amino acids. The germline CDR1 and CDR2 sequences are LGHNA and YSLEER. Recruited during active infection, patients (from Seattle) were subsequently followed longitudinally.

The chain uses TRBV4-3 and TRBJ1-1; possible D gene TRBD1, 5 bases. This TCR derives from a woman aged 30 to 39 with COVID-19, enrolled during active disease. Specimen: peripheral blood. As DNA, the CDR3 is TGCGCCAGCAGCTATCGGCGGGGGACTGAAGCTTTCTTT. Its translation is CASSYRRGTEAFF.